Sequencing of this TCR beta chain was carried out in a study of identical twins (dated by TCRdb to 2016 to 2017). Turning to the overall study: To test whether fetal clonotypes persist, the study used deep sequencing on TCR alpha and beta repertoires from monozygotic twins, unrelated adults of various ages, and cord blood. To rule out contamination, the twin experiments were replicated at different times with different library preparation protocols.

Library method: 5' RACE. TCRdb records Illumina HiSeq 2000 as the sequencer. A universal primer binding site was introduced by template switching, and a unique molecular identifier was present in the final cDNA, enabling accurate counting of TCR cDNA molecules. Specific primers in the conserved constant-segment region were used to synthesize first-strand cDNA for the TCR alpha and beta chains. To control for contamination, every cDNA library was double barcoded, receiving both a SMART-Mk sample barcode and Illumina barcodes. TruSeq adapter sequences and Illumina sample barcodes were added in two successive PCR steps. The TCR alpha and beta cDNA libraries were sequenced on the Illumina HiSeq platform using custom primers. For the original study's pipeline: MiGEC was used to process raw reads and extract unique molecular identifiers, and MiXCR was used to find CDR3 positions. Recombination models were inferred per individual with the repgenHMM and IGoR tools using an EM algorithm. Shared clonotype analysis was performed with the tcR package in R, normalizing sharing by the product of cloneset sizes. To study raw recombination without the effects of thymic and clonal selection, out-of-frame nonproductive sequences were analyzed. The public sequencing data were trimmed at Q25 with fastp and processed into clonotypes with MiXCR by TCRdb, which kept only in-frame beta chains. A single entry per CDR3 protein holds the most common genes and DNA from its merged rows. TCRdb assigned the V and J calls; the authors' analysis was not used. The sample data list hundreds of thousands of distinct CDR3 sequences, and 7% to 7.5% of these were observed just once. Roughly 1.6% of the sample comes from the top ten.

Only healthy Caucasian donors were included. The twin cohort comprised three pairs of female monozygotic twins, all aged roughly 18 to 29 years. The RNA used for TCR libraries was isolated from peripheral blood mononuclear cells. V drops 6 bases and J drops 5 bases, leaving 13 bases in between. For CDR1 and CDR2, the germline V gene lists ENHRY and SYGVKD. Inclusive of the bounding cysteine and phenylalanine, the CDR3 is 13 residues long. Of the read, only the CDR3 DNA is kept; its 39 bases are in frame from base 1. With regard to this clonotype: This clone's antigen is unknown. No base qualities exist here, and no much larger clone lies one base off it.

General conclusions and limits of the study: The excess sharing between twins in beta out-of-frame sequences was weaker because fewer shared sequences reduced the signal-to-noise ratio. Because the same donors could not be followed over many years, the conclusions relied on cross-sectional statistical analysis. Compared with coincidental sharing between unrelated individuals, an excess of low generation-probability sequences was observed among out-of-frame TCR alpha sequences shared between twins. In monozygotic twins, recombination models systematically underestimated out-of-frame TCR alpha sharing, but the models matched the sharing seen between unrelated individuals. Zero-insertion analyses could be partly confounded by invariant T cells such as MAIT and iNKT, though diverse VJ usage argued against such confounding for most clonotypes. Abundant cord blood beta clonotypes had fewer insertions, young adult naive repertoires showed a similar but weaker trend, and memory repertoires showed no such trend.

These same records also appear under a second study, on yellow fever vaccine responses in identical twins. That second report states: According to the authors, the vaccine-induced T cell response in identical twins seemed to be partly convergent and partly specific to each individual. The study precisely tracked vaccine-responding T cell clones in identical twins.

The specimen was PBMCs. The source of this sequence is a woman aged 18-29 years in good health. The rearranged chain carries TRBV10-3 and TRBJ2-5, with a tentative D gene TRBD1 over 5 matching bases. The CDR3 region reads CAIRTAEPETQYF. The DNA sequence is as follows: TGTGCCATCAGGACAGCAGAACCTGAGACCCAGTACTTC.